These 27 T cell receptor beta chains originate from one sample sequenced in a study of spatial heterogeneity in lung cancer. Via MiXCR, TCRdb re-called the 5' RACE reads, giving one row per CDR3 protein. The sample has 85,000 to 100,000 distinct CDR3 sequences, approximately 12% seen once. The time point: sample taken at primary tumor resection. Whole RNA obtained from tumor, nontumor lung or frozen PBMC underwent sequencing without sorting. The sample consisted of PBMCs, taken at surgery. These receptor sequences come from a male donor with early-stage non-small cell lung cancer.

The chain combines TRBV29-1 with TRBJ1-1, with a possible D match to TRBD1 (5 bases). V shed 6 bases and J shed 1 base, with 12 bases lying between them. Germline lookup yields CDR1 SQVTM and CDR2 ANQGSEA. The CDR3 extends over 13 amino acids. This CDR3 is CSVAPGRNTEAFF. CDR3 coding DNA: TGCAGCGTAGCTCCAGGGCGGAACACTGAAGCTTTCTTT. The whole variable domain, remainder taken from reference TRBV29-1 and TRBJ1-1, is SAVISQKPSRDICQRGTSLTIQCQVDSQVTMMFWYRQQPGQSLTLIATANQGSEATYESGFVIDKFPISRPNLTFSTLTVSNMSPEDSSIYLCSVAPGRNTEAFFGQGTRLTVV.

Here the CDR3 DNA reads TGTGCCAGAAGCTTGATGGGACAGGGGCGGGGAAACACCATATATTTT. Translating gives CARSLMGQGRGNTIYF. This chain links TRBV5-3 with TRBJ1-3; 10 nucleotides align to TRBD1. TRBV5-3 is placed among ORFs of uncertain function. J lost 4 bases, V lost 1 base, and 5 bases had no gene match. CDR3 length: 16 residues.

This clonotype was detected only a few times. The gene calls are TRBV5-4 and TRBJ2-6, with 7 bases lining up with TRBD1. CDR1 is SGHNT, CDR2 YYREEE, per germline (reference sequence). V was pared by 5 bases and J by 0 bases, with 8 bases of the junction left unmatched. CDR3 length: 17 residues. The CDR3 DNA follows: TGTGCCAGCAGAGGGACAGCCATCCCCTCTGGGGCCAACGTCCTGACTTTC. Amino acids: CASRGTAIPSGANVLTF.

This clonotype was observed a few times. V is TRBV5-5 and J is TRBJ2-2; the D is unclear. Trimming pared 2 bases from V and 3 bases from J, leaving 11 bases between. The CDR3 is made up of 15 amino acids. From germline, CDR1 is SGHKS and CDR2 YYEKEE (reference sequence). The chain's CDR3 is CASSFIPADTGELFF. The CDR3 DNA is TGTGCCAGCAGCTTCATCCCGGCGGACACCGGGGAGCTGTTTTTT.

This clonotype was seen more than once but under ten times. The chain combines TRBV7-9 with TRBJ1-6; 7 bases fit TRBD1. The CDR3 is 16 residues long. Looked up from germline, CDR1 is SEHNR and CDR2 is FQNEAQ (reference sequence). The ends lost 5 bases at V and 11 bases at J; junction bases unmatched: 15. As DNA, the CDR3 is TGTGCCAGCAGCGGACGGACAGGCGCCGTGGGGACACCCCTCCACTTT. Translated: CASSGRTGAVGTPLHF.

This clonotype was counted only a few times. The chain uses TRBV7-2 and TRBJ2-3; no reliable D call. This CDR3 is 13 amino acids long. Trimming left V 3 bases short and J 2 bases short, with 6 bases between. Germline assignment: CDR1 SGHTA and CDR2 FQGNSA. CDR3 coding DNA: TGTGCCAGCAGCTTTGGTGCCACAGATACGCAGTATTTT. It specifies CASSFGATDTQYF.

This clonotype was observed a handful of times. V and J are TRBV24-1 and TRBJ1-5, with D unresolved. The CDR3 spans 14 residues. V dropped 3 bases and J dropped 0 bases, with 5 bases sitting between them. Germline loops: CDR1 KGHDR, CDR2 SFDVKD. Here the CDR3 DNA reads TGTGCCACCAGTGATCCACTTAGCAATCAGCCCCAGCATTTT. Its protein is CATSDPLSNQPQHF.

This clonotype was observed a handful of times. V and J are TRBV5-1 and TRBJ2-2; 7 positions match TRBD1. Trimming removed 5 bases from V and 7 bases from J; junction bases left unmatched: 8. The CDR3 has 14 residues. The germline CDR1 and CDR2 sequences are SGHRS and YFSETQ. CDR3 region: CASSSLQGNGELFF. CDR3 nucleotides: TGCGCCAGCAGTTCCTTACAGGGGAACGGGGAGCTGTTTTTT.

This clonotype has more than one count but fewer than ten. This sequence joins TRBV7-3 and TRBJ2-2; D gene unclear. CDR1 and CDR2 (germline): SGHTA, FQGTGA. CDR3 length equals 16 residues. Trimming cost V 4 bases and J 1 base, with 13 bases left between them. For the CDR3, the DNA is TGTGCCAGCAGCTCCGATAGTTTCAAGAACACCGGGGAGCTGTTTTTT. Residues: CASSSDSFKNTGELFF.

The V call is TRBV29-1, the J call TRBJ2-5; D is unclear. The V gene lost 5 bases and the J gene lost 5 bases, with 6 bases spanning the gap. The CDR3 sequence is 10 residues long. Germline V gives CDR1 SQVTM, CDR2 ANQGSEA. This chain's CDR3 is CSVSLETQYF. The CDR3 DNA reads TGCAGCGTTTCATTGGAGACCCAGTACTTC. Looking up the rest from reference TRBV29-1 and TRBJ2-5 gives the full variable domain: SAVISQKPSRDICQRGTSLTIQCQVDSQVTMMFWYRQQPGQSLTLIATANQGSEATYESGFVIDKFPISRPNLTFSTLTVSNMSPEDSSIYLCSVSLETQYFGPGTRLLVL.

This clonotype showed up just a few times. The chain couples TRBV7-9 to TRBJ2-3; 7 nucleotides line up with TRBD2. The CDR3 has 16 residues. V lost 2 bases to trimming and J lost 0 bases; unmatched junction nucleotides: 5. Germline V lookup: CDR1 SEHNR, CDR2 FQNEAQ (reference sequence). The CDR3 DNA follows: TGTGCCAGCAGCTTAAGCCTAGCGGATAGCACAGATACGCAGTATTTT. It encodes CASSLSLADSTDTQYF.

This chain connects TRBV20-1 to TRBJ2-3; no firm D call. The V and J ends lost 6 bases and 4 bases respectively, with 17 bases between them. Germline CDR1 is DFQATT and CDR2 is SNEGSKA (reference sequence). CDR3 length: 14 amino acids. The CDR3 DNA follows: TGCAGTGCACCGACCGTAAAAGTCCCAGATACGCAGTATTTT. Translation: CSAPTVKVPDTQYF.

This clonotype was recorded a few times. Here the CDR3 DNA reads TGCGCCAGCAGTCAATCTGCAGGGAGGGGCACTGAAGCTTTCTTT. It translates to CASSQSAGRGTEAFF. This chain uses TRBV23-1 with TRBJ1-1, with D maybe TRBD1 (5 bases). TRBV23-1 counts as an open reading frame of uncertain function. CDR3 length: 15 residues. The V end lost 0 bases, the J end lost 4 bases, and 12 bases lay between the germline ends.

The chain joins TRBV7-2 to TRBJ2-3, with 12 bases lining up with TRBD2. V shed 5 bases and J 4 bases; nucleotides not matched to a gene: 10. The CDR3 contains 17 residues. Germline CDR1 and CDR2: SGHTA and FQGNSA. The CDR3 sequence: CASSVQTSGGSADTQYF. The CDR3, as DNA: TGTGCCAGCAGCGTCCAGACTAGCGGGGGTTCCGCAGATACGCAGTATTTT.

This clonotype occurred a few times. This rearrangement joins TRBV10-1 to TRBJ2-2; no reliable D call. CDR1 is WNHNN, CDR2 SYGVQD, per germline (reference sequence). V was clipped by 1 base and J by 7 bases, with 10 bases between them. CDR3 length: 14 amino acids. The CDR3 nucleotides are TGCGCCAGCAGTGAGTTTGGGGATGTCGGGGAGCTGTTTTTT. This gives the protein CASSEFGDVGELFF.

V and J are TRBV11-2 and TRBJ2-5; TRBD2 aligns across 7 bases. CDR3 size: 13 residues. Germline CDR1 reads SGHAT; CDR2 reads FQNNGV. V lost 1 base and J lost 5; bases outside the gene matches: 1. The CDR3 DNA reads as TGTGCCAGCAGCTTAGCGGGGGGTGAGACCCAGTACTTC. This gives the protein CASSLAGGETQYF.

The chain links TRBV7-3 to TRBJ1-6; 7 bases map to TRBD1. The V gene end was trimmed by 3 bases and the J gene end by 7 bases; junction bases not matched to a gene: 3. Germline V gene sequence: CDR1 SGHTA, CDR2 FQGTGA. The CDR3 runs 14 residues. CDR3 sequence reads: CASSFGTANSPLHF. The DNA of the CDR3 is TGTGCCAGCAGCTTTGGGACAGCAAATTCACCCCTCCACTTT.

The sample holds many counts of this clonotype. The chain uses TRBV6-5 and TRBJ2-7; 8 bases match TRBD2. Germline V gene sequence: CDR1 MNHEY, CDR2 SVGAGI. This CDR3 has 13 residues. Trimming cost V 7 bases and J 2 bases; bases outside gene matches: 4. CDR3 DNA: TGTGCCAGCACCCCAGCGGGAGCCTACGAGCAGTACTTC. Translated: CASTPAGAYEQYF.

This clonotype was recorded many times. The chain combines TRBV18 with TRBJ2-3; D is possibly TRBD1 (6 bases). Trimming removed 4 bases at V and 0 bases at J, with 11 bases between. The CDR3 extends over 15 amino acids. The germline CDR1 and CDR2 sequences are KGHSH and LQKENI. This chain's CDR3 is CASSLTGLSTDTQYF. For the CDR3, the DNA is TGTGCCAGCTCACTTACAGGGTTGAGCACAGATACGCAGTATTTT.

This sequence joins TRBV27 and TRBJ1-6; tentatively, D is TRBD1 (6 bases). CDR1 MNHEY and CDR2 SMNVEV come from the germline V gene (reference sequence). The CDR3 loop spans 13 amino acids. V was clipped by 6 bases and J by 10 bases, with 13 bases between them. The CDR3 nucleotides read TGTGCCAGCAGGCCACAGGGTTACTCACCCCTCCACTTT. Its protein is CASRPQGYSPLHF.

There are a few counts of this clonotype. The rearrangement joins TRBV13 to TRBJ1-6, with 10 bases that match TRBD1. Germline-derived CDR1 and CDR2 are PRHDT and FYEKMQ (reference sequence). The J segment lost 11 bases and the V segment lost 8 bases, leaving 9 bases of the junction unmatched. CDR3 length equals 14 residues. In nucleotides, the CDR3 is TGTGCCAGCGGGCTCCGGGACAGGGGTACACCCCTCCACTTT. Translating it yields CASGLRDRGTPLHF.

This clonotype was observed a handful of times. The chain couples TRBV5-1 to TRBJ2-5, with TRBD2 matching 10 bases. The J segment lost 2 bases and the V segment lost 5 bases, leaving 6 bases of the junction unmatched. Looked up from germline, CDR1 is SGHRS and CDR2 is YFSETQ. This CDR3 has 15 residues. The CDR3 here is CASSLLAGEQETQYF. CDR3 DNA sequence: TGCGCCAGCAGTTTGCTAGCGGGAGAACAAGAGACCCAGTACTTC.

This clonotype showed up just a few times. This chain joins TRBV18 and TRBJ2-5, with TRBD2 matching over 15 bases. CDR3 length equals 17 residues. The V gene's germline CDR1 is KGHSH and CDR2 LQKENI. The ends lost 3 bases at V and 2 bases at J; junction bases unmatched: 4. The CDR3 DNA reads as TGTGCCAGCTCACCCCGGACTAGCGGGGGGGAACAAGAGACCCAGTACTTC. Translation: CASSPRTSGGEQETQYF.

This clonotype was recorded many times. The chain carries TRBV24-1 and TRBJ2-7, with 7 nucleotides matching TRBD1. Trimming at V came to 4 bases and at J to 0 bases, leaving 5 bases not matched to a gene. This CDR3 is built from 15 residues. From germline, CDR1 is KGHDR and CDR2 SFDVKD. The CDR3 region is CATSDPGQSSYEQYF. For the CDR3, the DNA is TGTGCCACCAGTGACCCGGGACAGTCCTCCTACGAGCAGTACTTC.

This clonotype was counted ten times or more. The rearrangement links TRBV7-9 to TRBJ2-3, with unresolved D. This CDR3 region has 14 residues. Germline V gene lookup returns CDR1 SEHNR and CDR2 FQNEAQ (reference sequence). V was trimmed by 0 bases and J by 4 bases, leaving 8 bases between them. The CDR3 is CASSLAEGPDTQYF. CDR3 in DNA: TGTGCCAGCAGCTTAGCGGAAGGCCCAGATACGCAGTATTTT.

The chain is built from TRBV6-1 and TRBJ2-7; 7 nucleotides agree with TRBD1. The germline V gene encodes CDR1 MNHNS and CDR2 SASEGT. CDR3 length equals 13 residues. V shed 5 bases and J 3 bases; nucleotides not matched to a gene: 4. As DNA, the CDR3 is TGTGCCAGCAGTCTGACAGGGTACTACGAGCAGTACTTC. Encoded protein: CASSLTGYYEQYF.

The chain links TRBV5-4 to TRBJ2-5; weak D call: TRBD1 (6 bases). The CDR3 length is 14 residues. Looked up from germline, CDR1 is SGHNT and CDR2 is YYREEE (reference sequence). V gave up 5 bases and J gave up 2 bases, with 13 bases separating them. CDR3 sequence (DNA): TGTGCCAGCAGTAAGGACAGAGGGCAAGAGACCCAGTACTTC. Translated, it gives CASSKDRGQETQYF.